The 28 T cell receptor beta chains presented below share a single source sample, sequenced in a study of shared clonotypes between healthy human individuals. The table came from immunoSEQ multiplex PCR; TCRdb's copy has only in-frame clones and leaves some out. The data show approximately 1,500,000 clones, with 95% to 99% seen just once and about 0.4% held by the top ten. The sample taken for sequencing was naive CD4+ T cells sorted from blood. Subset in this sample: CD45RA+ positively selected. All receptors come from a man aged 25 to 40 in good health.

This chain links TRBV5-8 with TRBJ2-7, with 8 bases matching TRBD2. Germline CDR1 reads SGHTS; CDR2 reads YDEGEE. J was trimmed by 7 bases and V by 0 bases; bases with no gene match: 6. The CDR3 is made up of 14 amino acids. The CDR3 bases are TGTGCCAGCAGCTTGGGACTAGCGCATTTAGAGCAGTACTTC. Amino acids: CASSLGLAHLEQYF. Based on the CDR3 plus reference TRBV5-8 and TRBJ2-7, the full variable domain is EAGVTQSPTHLIKTRGQQATLRCSPISGHTSVYWYQQALGLGLQFLLWYDEGEERNRGNFPPRFSGRQFPNYSSELNVNALELEDSALYLCASSLGLAHLEQYFGPGTRLTVT.

The rearrangement links TRBV19 to TRBJ2-5; tentative D call: TRBD1 (6 bases). CDR3 length: 14 amino acids. Germline V gene sequence: CDR1 LNHDA, CDR2 SQIVND (reference sequence). V dropped 5 bases and J dropped 4 bases, with 14 bases sitting between them. The DNA for the CDR3 is TGTGCCAGTAGTTATCGTTGGGGGCCAGAGACCCAGTACTTC. This codes for CASSYRWGPETQYF.

The chain carries TRBV10-3 and TRBJ2-1, with 10 nucleotides matching TRBD1. The germline V gene has CDR1 ENHRY and CDR2 SYGVKD. Trimming cost V 0 bases and J 6 bases; bases outside gene matches: 5. CDR3 length: 16 residues. CDR3 sequence reads: CAISESRQGALNEQFF. The CDR3 nucleotides read TGTGCCATCAGTGAGTCGAGACAGGGGGCCCTCAATGAGCAGTTCTTC.

Comments on this clone: In the same sample, other DNA sequences code for this CDR3. This chain uses TRBV28 with TRBJ2-1; no clear D gene. The CDR3 consists of 11 residues. Germline loops: CDR1 MDHEN, CDR2 SYDVKM. The V and J ends lost 2 bases and 5 bases respectively, with 1 base between them. CDR3 loop: CASSLNNEQFF. CDR3 bases: TGTGCCAGCAGTTTAAACAATGAGCAGTTCTTC.

In this sample, this clone turned up once. The chain uses TRBV6-1 and TRBJ2-7; D possibly corresponds to TRBD2 (6 bases). The germline V gene encodes CDR1 MNHNS and CDR2 SASEGT. This CDR3 comprises 12 residues. The CDR3 here is CVLEGPIYEQYF. The CDR3 DNA reads TGTGTTCTGGAGGGGCCGATTTACGAGCAGTACTTC.

This clone has a handful of counts. At the DNA level, this CDR3 is encoded by other sequences in the same sample as well. The CDR3, as DNA: TGTGCCACCAGCAGAGTTGGCACCGGGGAGCTGTTTTTT. It yields the protein CATSRVGTGELFF. The J gene is TRBJ2-2, the V gene TRBV15, with D unresolved. Trimming removed 1 base at V and 4 bases at J, with 4 bases between. CDR3 size: 13 residues. Per germline, CDR1 LNHNV and CDR2 YYDKDF (reference sequence).

The chain combines TRBV28 with TRBJ2-1; 13 bases are shared with TRBD2. The CDR3 covers 17 residues. CDR1 is MDHEN and CDR2 is SYDVKM in the germline V gene. The V gene end was trimmed by 6 bases and the J gene end by 7 bases; junction bases not matched to a gene: 12. The CDR3: CASSWGSGLAGANEQFF. The CDR3 DNA follows: TGTGCCAGCAGCTGGGGATCAGGACTAGCGGGAGCAAATGAGCAGTTCTTC.

This rearrangement joins TRBV19 to TRBJ2-1; D ambiguous. Trimming stripped 5 bases from V and 9 bases from J, with 17 bases between. CDR3 size: 14 residues. CDR1 is LNHDA and CDR2 is SQIVND in the germline V gene (reference sequence). CDR3 DNA sequence: TGTGCCAGTAGTTTGGGATTGCCGGCGATTGAGCAGTTCTTC. Residues: CASSLGLPAIEQFF.

The rearrangement joins TRBV9 to TRBJ2-2, with D possibly being TRBD1 or TRBD2 (5 bases each). Deletions cut 4 bases from V and 6 bases from J, with 10 bases between. Germline values: CDR1 SGDLS, CDR2 YYNGEE. CDR3 length: 13 residues. CDR3 bases: TGTGCCAGCAGCCAGACGGGGCCCGGGGAGCTGTTTTTT. Amino acid sequence: CASSQTGPGELFF.

V usage is TRBV7-9 and J usage is TRBJ2-3, with D possibly matching TRBD2 (5 bases). The CDR3 contains 15 residues. V lost 3 bases, J lost 0 bases, and 10 bases lay in between. Germline V gene sequence: CDR1 SEHNR, CDR2 FQNEAQ (reference sequence). The CDR3 reads CASSFPGGSTDTQYF. The CDR3 coding sequence is TGTGCCAGCAGCTTCCCCGGCGGGAGCACAGATACGCAGTATTTT.

The chain links TRBV19 to TRBJ2-2, with TRBD2 matching 12 bases. The CDR3 is 20 residues long. V dropped 4 bases and J dropped 0; count of bases not matched to a gene: 12. Germline assignment: CDR1 LNHDA and CDR2 SQIVND (reference sequence). In DNA, the CDR3 is TGTGCCAGTAGTAGATATCCGGGACTAGCGGGTAACGCGAACACCGGGGAGCTGTTTTTT. Translated: CASSRYPGLAGNANTGELFF.

This clone showed up just once. The rearrangement joins TRBV10-3 to TRBJ2-7; D is possibly TRBD1 or TRBD2 (6 bases each). The CDR3 spans 16 residues. Germline assignment: CDR1 ENHRY and CDR2 SYGVKD. V was pared by 8 bases and J by 2 bases, with 22 bases between. CDR3 sequence reads: CAIRSEAGGGTYEQYF. DNA for the CDR3: TGTGCCATCCGGTCCGAAGCTGGGGGCGGGACCTACGAGCAGTACTTC.

The chain carries TRBV18 and TRBJ2-5; D call uncertain. With 6 bases removed from V and 2 bases from J, the gap between germline ends came to 22 bases. This CDR3 has 17 amino acids. Germline lookup yields CDR1 KGHSH and CDR2 LQKENI. Here the CDR3 reads CASSPRLATPSQETQYF. The CDR3 coding sequence is TGTGCCAGCTCCCCCCGATTGGCAACCCCCTCTCAAGAGACCCAGTACTTC.

The J gene is TRBJ2-3, the V gene TRBV7-9, with D possibly matching TRBD2 (5 bases). V was shortened by 5 bases and J by 0 bases, with 21 bases between the two germline ends. In germline, CDR1 is SEHNR, CDR2 FQNEAQ (reference sequence). This CDR3 region has 18 residues. The CDR3 region has the DNA TGTGCCAGCAGCCCCCTTCTCCGGGGTCGGATGAGCACAGATACGCAGTATTTT. Its translation is CASSPLLRGRMSTDTQYF.

The rearrangement joins TRBV4-3 to TRBJ1-2; D is ambiguous. The CDR3 extends over 15 amino acids. Trimming took off 4 bases at V and 4 bases at J, with 16 bases between the two ends. CDR1 LGHNA and CDR2 YSLEER come from the germline V gene. CDR3 sequence: CASSRTRGVAYGYTF. CDR3 nucleotide sequence: TGCGCCAGCAGCCGCACCCGCGGTGTCGCCTATGGCTACACCTTC.

This clone was detected once. The genes are TRBV6-1 and TRBJ2-7; D is unclear. The CDR3 is made up of 15 amino acids. V was shortened by 0 bases and J by 3 bases, with 12 bases between the two germline ends. Per the germline V gene, CDR1 is MNHNS and CDR2 is SASEGT. The CDR3 region is CASSEAHGSIYEQYF. For the CDR3, the DNA is TGTGCCAGCAGTGAAGCGCATGGCTCTATCTACGAGCAGTACTTC.

This rearrangement joins TRBV27 to TRBJ2-7; possibly TRBD2 for D (6 bases). The germline V gene encodes CDR1 MNHEY and CDR2 SMNVEV (reference sequence). The length of the CDR3 is 13 residues. V was shortened by 9 bases and J by 1 base, with 13 bases between the two germline ends. The CDR3 region is CASGRHPSYEQYF. CDR3 bases: TGTGCCAGTGGGAGGCATCCTTCCTACGAGCAGTACTTC.

V gene TRBV25-1 combines with J gene TRBJ2-7; no clear D gene. The CDR3 runs 16 residues. Germline V gene lookup returns CDR1 MGHDK and CDR2 SYGVNS. V gave up 5 bases and J gave up 6 bases, with 23 bases separating them. In nucleotides, the CDR3 is TGTGCCAGCAGTCCGTCCCTCGATTTTTCGAAGAGCGAGCAGTACTTC. This gives the protein CASSPSLDFSKSEQYF.

The CDR3 bases are TGTGCCAGCAGTGGATACCTCAGGATGAACAATGAGCAGTTCTTC. This encodes CASSGYLRMNNEQFF. The chain couples TRBV25-1 to TRBJ2-1; D is undetermined. Trimming stripped 4 bases from V and 5 bases from J, with 15 bases between. This CDR3 has 15 residues. CDR1 and CDR2 (germline): MGHDK, SYGVNS.

The chain uses TRBV4-2 and TRBJ2-5, with D hard to call. The DNA end is more similar to TRBJ2-7, so the J call may be wrong. There are 13 residues in the CDR3. Germline CDR1 is LGHNA and CDR2 is YNFKEQ. The CDR3 here is CASSQGRSYEQYF. The CDR3 DNA reads TGTGCCAGCAGCCAAGGGAGAAGCTACGAGCAGTACTTC.

This clone has only one observation. The CDR3 is CASSPDKLNIQYF. For the CDR3, the DNA is TGTGCCAGCAGCCCCGACAAGTTAAACATTCAGTACTTC. V is TRBV7-3 and J is TRBJ2-4, with no clear D. The CDR3 length is 13 residues. The V and J ends lost 5 bases and 6 bases respectively, with 11 bases between them. Germline CDR1 reads SGHTA; CDR2 reads FQGTGA. Supplemented by reference TRBV7-3 and TRBJ2-4, the full variable domain reads GAGVSQTPSNKVTEKGKYVELRCDPISGHTALYWYRQSLGQGPEFLIYFQGTGAADDSGLPNDRFFAVRPEGSVSTLKIQRTERGDSAVYLCASSPDKLNIQYFGAGTRLSVL.

This chain uses TRBV2 with TRBJ2-5; maybe TRBD2 (7 bases). Trimming took off 6 bases at V and 7 bases at J, with 15 bases between the two ends. CDR1 is SNHLY and CDR2 is FYNNEI in the germline V gene. The CDR3 covers 13 residues. CDR3 nucleotide sequence: TGTGCCAGCAGAGGGGGGGTCATGGGGACCCAGTACTTC. Translated, it gives CASRGGVMGTQYF.

This rearrangement joins TRBV4-3 to TRBJ2-3; tentative D call: TRBD1 (6 bases). The CDR3 consists of 14 residues. V lost 1 base and J 3 bases, leaving 8 bases between the germline ends. The germline V gene encodes CDR1 LGHNA and CDR2 YSLEER. The CDR3 region is CASSQGDMTDTQYF. As DNA, the CDR3 is TGCGCCAGCAGCCAAGGGGACATGACAGATACGCAGTATTTT.

As to this clone: The same CDR3 arises from other DNA sequences in this sample as well. The chain joins TRBV27 to TRBJ2-3; no definite D call. The CDR3 has 14 amino acids. Trimming pared 2 bases from V and 2 bases from J, leaving 8 bases between. The V gene's germline CDR1 is MNHEY and CDR2 SMNVEV (reference sequence). CDR3 coding DNA: TGTGCCAGCAGTTTAGGCTTAGCCACAGATACGCAGTATTTT. Its translation: CASSLGLATDTQYF.

The chain has TRBV6-5 and TRBJ2-7; D ambiguous. With 4 bases removed from V and 3 bases from J, the gap between germline ends came to 16 bases. CDR1 is MNHEY, CDR2 SVGAGI, per germline. The length of the CDR3 is 15 residues. The CDR3 loop is CASSSRFRTYYEQYF. The CDR3 region has the DNA TGTGCCAGCAGTTCCCGCTTCAGAACTTACTACGAGCAGTACTTC.

The chain combines TRBV29-1 with TRBJ2-3, with 8 bases matching TRBD2. Germline V gene sequence: CDR1 SQVTM, CDR2 ANQGSEA. The CDR3 is 14 residues long. The V gene end was trimmed by 6 bases and the J gene end by 0 bases; junction bases not matched to a gene: 5. The CDR3 sequence: CSVRTSRSTDTQYF. For the CDR3, the DNA is TGCAGCGTCCGGACTAGCCGAAGCACAGATACGCAGTATTTT.

V and J are TRBV10-3 and TRBJ2-7; D is uncertain. Per the germline V gene, CDR1 is ENHRY and CDR2 is SYGVKD. With 4 bases removed from V and 5 bases from J, the gap between germline ends came to 12 bases. This CDR3 is 13 amino acids long. This CDR3 is CAISARQADEQYF. CDR3 nucleotides: TGTGCCATCAGTGCGCGGCAGGCGGACGAGCAGTACTTC.

J is TRBJ2-1 and V is TRBV4-1, with D unclear. This CDR3 contains 15 residues. Germline CDR1 MGHRA, CDR2 YSYEKL. V was trimmed by 1 base and J by 3 bases, leaving 10 bases between them. The CDR3 DNA is TGCGCCAGCAGCCAAGGTGCTTTGTACTACAATGAGCAGTTCTTC. Its protein product is CASSQGALYYNEQFF.